These 15 T cell receptor beta chains were all obtained from the same sample, sequenced in a study of blood T cells in healthy people across ages. Sample-barcoded 5' priming and a J-beta primer mix drove a second PCR of roughly 6 to 12 cycles. TCRdb re-derived calls from the 5' RACE reads in MiXCR, one entry per CDR3 protein. The sample carries approximately 850,000 distinct CDR3 sequences, roughly 64% recorded once. The sequencing input was blood. The receptors originated from a man in his thirties or forties in good health.

The chain uses TRBV6-5 and TRBJ2-1; 7 nucleotides align to TRBD1. The CDR3 length is 14 residues. J gave up 7 bases and V 6 bases, and 9 bases lay outside the gene matches. Per germline, CDR1 MNHEY and CDR2 SVGAGI. The CDR3 spells CASRLTGNLNEQFF. The CDR3 coding sequence is TGTGCCAGCAGACTGACAGGGAACCTGAATGAGCAGTTCTTC.

The V and J genes are TRBV28 and TRBJ2-3; 12 nucleotides match TRBD2. Germline CDR1 is MDHEN and CDR2 is SYDVKM. The CDR3 extends over 16 amino acids. Trimming removed 8 bases from V and 3 bases from J; junction bases left unmatched: 9. This chain's CDR3 is CASLVNGLAGTDTQYF. The DNA for the CDR3 is TGTGCCAGCCTAGTCAACGGACTAGCGGGGACAGATACGCAGTATTTT.

This clonotype was detected only once. This chain links TRBV7-2 with TRBJ1-5, with D hard to call. CDR1 and CDR2 from the germline V gene are SGHTA and FQGNSA. The CDR3 loop spans 13 amino acids. V gave up 8 bases and J gave up 6 bases, with 14 bases separating them. CDR3 loop: CASAVEAIQPQHF. Written as DNA, the CDR3 is TGTGCCAGCGCGGTTGAGGCAATTCAGCCCCAGCATTTT. Supplemented by reference TRBV7-2 and TRBJ1-5, the full variable domain reads GAGVSQSPSNKVTEKGKDVELRCDPISGHTALYWYRQSLGQGLEFLIYFQGNSAPDKSGLPSDRFSAERTGGSVSTLTIQRTQQEDSAVYLCASAVEAIQPQHFGDGTRLSIL.

Only a few counts were recorded for this clonotype. This chain uses TRBV6-1 with TRBJ1-1; the match to TRBD1 covers 8 bases. V shed 6 bases and J 0 bases; nucleotides not matched to a gene: 12. Germline loops: CDR1 MNHNS, CDR2 SASEGT. CDR3 length: 17 residues. This chain's CDR3 is CASRSLGDRPLNTEAFF. CDR3 bases: TGTGCCAGCAGAAGTCTAGGGGACAGGCCCTTGAACACTGAAGCTTTCTTT.

This chain joins TRBV20-1 and TRBJ2-1; either TRBD1 or TRBD2 may fit D (6 bases each). The CDR3 runs to 14 residues. Germline V lookup: CDR1 DFQATT, CDR2 SNEGSKA (reference sequence). Deletions cut 3 bases from V and 7 bases from J, with 16 bases between. The CDR3 here is CSARFTGAGNEQFF. CDR3 DNA sequence: TGCAGTGCTAGGTTTACGGGGGCAGGAAATGAGCAGTTCTTC.

This clonotype was counted ten times or more. The V and J genes are TRBV25-1 and TRBJ2-7; tentatively, D is TRBD2 (6 bases). Trimming removed 8 bases from V and 1 base from J, with 15 bases in between. Germline CDR1 MGHDK, CDR2 SYGVNS. This CDR3 spans 14 amino acids. This CDR3 reads CASRRTGESYEQYF. CDR3 coding DNA: TGTGCCAGCCGGCGGACGGGAGAATCCTACGAGCAGTACTTC.

This chain connects TRBV20-1 to TRBJ2-5; D is possibly TRBD2 (6 bases). Trimming took 2 bases from V and 8 from J, leaving 9 bases between them. CDR3 length: 11 residues. Germline CDR1 is DFQATT and CDR2 is SNEGSKA (reference sequence). CDR3 residues: CSARMGGTQYF. Here the CDR3 DNA reads TGCAGTGCTAGAATGGGAGGAACCCAGTACTTC.

The rearrangement joins TRBV6-5 to TRBJ1-2; D might be TRBD1 (5 bases). Germline V lookup: CDR1 MNHEY, CDR2 SVGAGI. The CDR3 is 16 amino acids. V was trimmed by 0 bases and J by 7 bases, leaving 18 bases between them. The CDR3 sequence is CASSYSFLGAIRGYTF. The CDR3 nucleotides read TGTGCCAGCAGTTACTCATTTCTCGGGGCAATTCGTGGCTACACCTTC.

This sequence joins TRBV7-6 and TRBJ2-1; either TRBD1 or TRBD2 may fit D (5 bases each). The germline V and J ends were trimmed by 2 bases and 9 bases, with 11 bases remaining between them. Germline CDR1 reads SGHVS; CDR2 reads FNYEAQ. The CDR3 is made up of 13 amino acids. The chain's CDR3 is CASSLYLGTEQFF. The CDR3 DNA sequence: TGTGCCAGCAGCTTATATCTAGGGACTGAGCAGTTCTTC.

Concerning this clonotype itself: Since a much larger clone is just one base distant, this may be a read error. The chain is built from TRBV20-1 and TRBJ2-3; D uncertain. The V gene's germline CDR1 is DFQATT and CDR2 SNEGSKA (reference sequence). This CDR3 is 11 amino acids long. This CDR3 reads CGAAYADTQYF. CDR3 nucleotides: TGCGGTGCTGCGTATGCAGATACGCAGTATTTT.

The rearrangement links TRBV6-6 to TRBJ1-3, with D uncertain. The CDR3 runs to 13 residues. Per the germline V gene, CDR1 is MNHNY and CDR2 is SVGAGI (reference sequence). V lost 7 bases to trimming and J lost 0 bases, with 7 bases between them. For the CDR3, the DNA is TGTGCCAGCATGATAGTCTCTGGAAACACCATATATTTT. Translation gives CASMIVSGNTIYF.

The chain uses TRBV5-1 and TRBJ2-4, with D perhaps TRBD2 (6 bases). The CDR3 has 15 amino acids. CDR1 SGHRS and CDR2 YFSETQ come from the germline V gene. Trimming shortened V by 6 bases and J by 6 bases, and 19 bases separated the two germline ends. The CDR3 spells CASTFAPGVGNIQYF. In nucleotides, the CDR3 is TGCGCCAGCACCTTTGCGCCGGGAGTCGGAAACATTCAGTACTTC. Complete variable domain (other parts from reference TRBV5-1 and TRBJ2-4): KAGVTQTPRYLIKTRGQQVTLSCSPISGHRSVSWYQQTPGQGLQFLFEYFSETQRNKGNFPGRFSGRQFSNSRSEMNVSTLELGDSALYLCASTFAPGVGNIQYFGAGTRLSVL.

This clonotype was observed at least ten times. The chain links TRBV6-6 to TRBJ2-1; 12 bases map to TRBD1. CDR3 length: 17 residues. Germline lookup yields CDR1 MNHNY and CDR2 SVGAGI (reference sequence). The trim removed 6 bases at V and 7 bases at J, leaving 13 bases unmatched. The CDR3 region is CASSSIGDRGRMNEQFF. The CDR3 region has the DNA TGTGCCAGCAGCTCCATCGGGGACAGGGGGCGAATGAATGAGCAGTTCTTC.

This chain links TRBV20-1 with TRBJ2-5, with a possible D match to TRBD2 (5 bases). The germline V gene has CDR1 DFQATT and CDR2 SNEGSKA (reference sequence). The length of the CDR3 is 12 residues. Trimming removed 1 base from V and 12 bases from J, with 15 bases in between. CDR3: CSARGQAQREYF. The CDR3 nucleotides read TGCAGTGCTAGAGGACAAGCCCAGAGGGAGTACTTC.

The chain combines TRBV10-3 with TRBJ2-1; 9 nucleotides line up with TRBD1. Losses at the gene ends were 6 bases for V and 10 bases for J; bases not matched to a gene: 4. This CDR3 has 12 residues. Germline V lookup: CDR1 ENHRY, CDR2 SYGVKD. The CDR3 nucleotides read TGTGCCATCAGGGACAGGGGAGACGAGCAGTTCTTC. Protein product: CAIRDRGDEQFF.